One sample yielded the 19 T cell receptor beta chains listed below, sequenced in a study of blood T cells in healthy people across ages (dated by TCRdb to between 2015 and 2017). Library prep was done by 5' RACE. Sequencing was carried out with an Illumina HiSeq 2500. A second PCR of roughly 7 to 11 cycles was run with a J-beta primer mix and a sample-barcoded 5' primer. TCRdb reprocessing: public reads trimmed at Q25 with fastp, clones called with MiXCR, in-frame beta chains kept. All rows with the same CDR3 protein become a single entry with the most common DNA and genes. The sample contains about 670,000 distinct CDR3 sequences, approximately 52% of them found a single time. The ten largest account for about 14% of the sample. Sequenced material: blood. The receptor set was obtained from a woman aged 80 or over in good health.

This clonotype was counted ten times or more. The chain uses TRBV25-1 and TRBJ2-1; no definite D call. The CDR3 contains 13 residues. Germline V gives CDR1 MGHDK, CDR2 SYGVNS. Trimming pared 7 bases from V and 6 bases from J, leaving 13 bases between. CDR3 loop: CASNCYGCNEQFF. CDR3 DNA sequence: TGTGCCAGCAACTGCTATGGGTGCAATGAGCAGTTCTTC.

The chain joins TRBV7-9 to TRBJ1-1, with 7 bases matching TRBD1. V trimming: 7 bases; J trimming: 4 bases; junction bases outside the gene matches: 9. Germline loops: CDR1 SEHNR, CDR2 FQNEAQ (reference sequence). The CDR3 extends over 14 amino acids. The CDR3 region is CASILTGVGTEAFF. The CDR3 DNA reads TGTGCCAGCATCCTCACAGGGGTTGGCACTGAAGCTTTCTTT.

This clonotype came up a few times. The chain uses TRBV11-2 and TRBJ2-5; 10 bases map to TRBD2. This CDR3 is 16 amino acids long. Germline V gene data show CDR1 as SGHAT and CDR2 as FQNNGV. V shed 3 bases, J shed 4 bases, and the junction held 8 bases outside the gene matches. CDR3 region: CASSFVEREGRETQYF. DNA of the CDR3: TGTGCCAGCAGCTTCGTAGAGCGGGAGGGCCGAGAGACCCAGTACTTC. The whole variable domain, remainder taken from reference TRBV11-2 and TRBJ2-5, is EAGVAQSPRYKIIEKRQSVAFWCNPISGHATLYWYQQILGQGPKLLIQFQNNGVVDDSQLPKDRFSAERLKGVDSTLKIQPAKLEDSAVYLCASSFVEREGRETQYFGPGTRLLVL.

The rearrangement uses TRBV3-1 and TRBJ2-3; 12 positions match TRBD2. This CDR3 comprises 18 residues. V trimming: 3 bases; J trimming: 0 bases; junction bases outside the gene matches: 7. CDR1 is LGHDT and CDR2 is YNNKEL in the germline V gene (reference sequence). CDR3 region: CASSQEGLAGTSTDTQYF. CDR3 coding DNA: TGTGCCAGCAGCCAGGAAGGACTAGCGGGGACCAGCACAGATACGCAGTATTTT.

The chain is built from TRBV5-1 and TRBJ2-2; 7 nucleotides agree with TRBD1. V lost 0 bases to trimming and J lost 7 bases; unmatched junction nucleotides: 3. This CDR3 contains 14 residues. CDR1 and CDR2 (germline): SGHRS, YFSETQ. CDR3 coding DNA: TGCGCCAGCAGCTTGGCTGGGGACAGCGGGGAGCTGTTTTTT. Its translation: CASSLAGDSGELFF.

This clonotype came up a few times. The chain couples TRBV12-3 or TRBV12-4 to TRBJ1-4, with 7 positions matching TRBD1. The junction had 5 bases not matched to a gene; V was cut back by 5 bases and J by 5 bases. The CDR3 runs 14 residues. The CDR3 DNA sequence: TGTGCCAGCAGTCCAGGGACAGTCAATGAAAAACTGTTTTTT. Translated, it gives CASSPGTVNEKLFF.

In the case of this clonotype: Possible read error: a much larger clone is one base away. V is TRBV12-3 or TRBV12-4 and J is TRBJ2-7; D is unresolved. V lost 8 bases and J lost 7, with 21 bases in between. The CDR3 spans 14 residues. CDR3 in amino acids: CASGTRTRYNEQYF. DNA for the CDR3: TGTGCCAGCGGCACCCGGACCAGATACAATGAGCAGTACTTC.

This sequence joins TRBV25-1 and TRBJ2-7, with D unresolved. The CDR3 length is 14 residues. Looked up from germline, CDR1 is MGHDK and CDR2 is SYGVNS. Trimming removed 2 bases from V and 7 bases from J, with 15 bases in between. This chain's CDR3 is CASSEMGREGEQYF. The CDR3, as DNA: TGTGCCAGCAGTGAAATGGGCCGCGAAGGGGAGCAGTACTTC.

V is TRBV2 and J is TRBJ2-1, with 7 positions matching TRBD1. The CDR3 consists of 12 residues. The J segment lost 7 bases and the V segment lost 7 bases, leaving 4 bases of the junction unmatched. CDR1 and CDR2 (germline): SNHLY, FYNNEI. CDR3 in amino acids: CASTTRGNEQFF. CDR3 coding DNA: TGTGCCAGCACCACCAGGGGGAATGAGCAGTTCTTC.

The V gene is TRBV7-2, the J gene TRBJ2-4; 7 bases agree with TRBD2. V was clipped by 5 bases and J by 10 bases; unmatched bases: 8. The V gene's germline CDR1 is SGHTA and CDR2 FQGNSA. The CDR3 runs to 13 residues. The CDR3 coding sequence is TGTGCCAGCAGCCCAGCGGGACGAGGGATTCAGTACTTC. Translation gives CASSPAGRGIQYF.

V usage is TRBV5-1 and J usage is TRBJ1-1, with 12 bases lining up with TRBD1. With V trimmed by 2 bases and J by 3 bases, 14 bases remained unmatched. This CDR3 spans 19 amino acids. Germline CDR1 reads SGHRS; CDR2 reads YFSETQ. CDR3 bases: TGCGCCAGCAGCTTTTTTGAGGGGGACAGGGGGCTTCGGGACACTGAAGCTTTCTTT. It encodes CASSFFEGDRGLRDTEAFF.

This clonotype was seen more than once but under ten times. The chain carries TRBV6-1 and TRBJ1-1, with D unclear. Trimming took 3 bases from V and 0 from J, leaving 8 bases between them. The CDR3 totals 14 residues. Germline CDR1 MNHNS, CDR2 SASEGT. The CDR3 reads CASSERPMNTEAFF. The CDR3 DNA sequence: TGTGCCAGCAGTGAGAGGCCCATGAACACTGAAGCTTTCTTT.

With regard to this clonotype: With a much larger clone just one base away, this may be a read error. The V gene is TRBV28, the J gene TRBJ2-5; 10 nucleotides align to TRBD1. CDR1 is MDHEN, CDR2 SYDVKM, per germline. Trimming removed 4 bases from V and 5 bases from J; junction bases left unmatched: 13. The CDR3 is made up of 17 amino acids. The CDR3 nucleotides read TGTGCCAGCAGTTCATGCAGCGGACAGGGGGTGCGGGAGACCCAGTACTTC. This sequence encodes CASSSCSGQGVRETQYF.

The rearrangement joins TRBV6-6 to TRBJ2-1; D is uncertain. The CDR3 is 11 amino acids. Germline values: CDR1 MNHNY, CDR2 SVGAGI (reference sequence). V was shortened by 8 bases and J by 7 bases, with 9 bases between the two germline ends. CDR3 DNA: TGTGCCAGCCGCCATGGGAATGAGCAGTTCTTC. Encoded protein: CASRHGNEQFF.

As for this clonotype: A read error may explain this, as a much larger clone is one base away. The chain uses TRBV7-9 and TRBJ2-4; D call uncertain. The length of the CDR3 is 14 residues. Trimming removed 4 bases at V and 6 bases at J, with 13 bases between. In germline, CDR1 is SEHNR, CDR2 FQNEAQ (reference sequence). The CDR3, as DNA: TGTGCCAGCAGCTCAACCGACAAGGGAAACATTCAGTACTTC. Protein sequence: CASSSTDKGNIQYF.

V gene TRBV7-3 combines with J gene TRBJ2-7; TRBD2 matches at 7 bases. Germline V CDR1 and CDR2: SGHTA, FQGTGA. Germline trimming cut 3 bases from V and 7 bases from J; bases unmatched to any gene: 9. The CDR3 is 14 amino acids. CDR3 coding DNA: TGTGCCAGCAGCTTTTACGGGGGGTGGAATGAGCAGTACTTC. It encodes CASSFYGGWNEQYF.

The chain links TRBV2 to TRBJ1-5; D unresolved. This CDR3 spans 14 amino acids. Trimming removed 6 bases at V and 1 base at J, with 10 bases between. Looked up from germline, CDR1 is SNHLY and CDR2 is FYNNEI. CDR3 in amino acids: CASRLGNSNQPQHF. Written as DNA, the CDR3 is TGTGCCAGCAGGTTAGGTAACAGCAATCAGCCCCAGCATTTT.

This clonotype was seen repeatedly, ten times or more. This rearrangement joins TRBV10-3 to TRBJ2-1; unclear D gene. The CDR3 runs 14 residues. V was cut by 7 bases and J by 0 bases, with 10 bases left in between. Germline V gene lookup returns CDR1 ENHRY and CDR2 SYGVKD. The CDR3 DNA is TGTGCCATCAATGCCGTCTTCTCCTACAATGAGCAGTTCTTC. This sequence encodes CAINAVFSYNEQFF.

This clonotype occurred many times. This chain links TRBV6-5 with TRBJ1-1; 9 positions agree with TRBD1. The CDR3 totals 15 residues. CDR1 is MNHEY, CDR2 SVGAGI, per germline. After removal of 1 base from V and 7 bases from J, the junction contained 7 bases not matched to a gene. The CDR3 is CASSYWPGTGHEAFF. The CDR3 DNA follows: TGTGCCAGCAGTTACTGGCCCGGGACAGGGCATGAAGCTTTCTTT.